The present TCR beta chain was sequenced within a study of T cell responses to AZD1222 COVID-19 vaccine. Study context: Second-dose schedules of about 4 or about 12 weeks were combined.

Sequenced by immunoSEQ multiplex PCR; TCRdb stores in-frame clones only, minus some. Of roughly 130,000 clones listed, 80% to 90% were seen once; the top ten hold more than 2.5%. The CDR3 totals 19 residues. The V gene lost 4 bases and the J gene lost 1 base, with 26 bases spanning the gap. Germline V lookup: CDR1 PRHDT, CDR2 FYEKMQ (reference sequence). The sequence was collected from an adult in good health. V is TRBV13 and J is TRBJ2-7; TRBD2 might be the D (6 bases). The sequenced sample was peripheral blood, obtained on day 0 of AZD1222 vaccination. The CDR3 DNA reads as TGTGCCAGCAGCTCCATTAGGAGAGGGACCGCGGGATATTCCTACGAGCAGTACTTC. This encodes CASSSIRRGTAGYSYEQYF. Full variable domain (rest looked up from reference TRBV13 and TRBJ2-7): AAGVIQSPRHLIKEKRETATLKCYPIPRHDTVYWYQQGPGQDPQFLISFYEKMQSDKGSIPDRFSAQQFSDYHSELNMSSLELGDSALYFCASSSIRRGTAGYSYEQYFGPGTRLTVT.